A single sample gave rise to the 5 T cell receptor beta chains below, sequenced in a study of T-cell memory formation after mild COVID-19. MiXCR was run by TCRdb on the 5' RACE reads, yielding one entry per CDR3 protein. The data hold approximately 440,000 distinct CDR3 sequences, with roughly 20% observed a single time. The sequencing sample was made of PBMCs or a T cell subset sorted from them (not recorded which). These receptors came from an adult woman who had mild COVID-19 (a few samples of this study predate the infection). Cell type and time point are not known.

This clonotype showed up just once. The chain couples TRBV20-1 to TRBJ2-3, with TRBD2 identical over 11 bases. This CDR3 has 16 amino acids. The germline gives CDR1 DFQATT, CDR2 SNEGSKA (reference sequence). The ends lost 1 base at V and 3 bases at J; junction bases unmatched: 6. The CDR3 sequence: CSARGLTSGETDTQYF. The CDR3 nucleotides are TGCAGTGCTAGAGGGTTGACTAGCGGGGAAACAGATACGCAGTATTTT.

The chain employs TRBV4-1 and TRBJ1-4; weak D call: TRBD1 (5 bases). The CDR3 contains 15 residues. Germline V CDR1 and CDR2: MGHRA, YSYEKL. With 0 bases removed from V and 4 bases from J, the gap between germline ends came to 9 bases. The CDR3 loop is CASSQELGDNEKLFF. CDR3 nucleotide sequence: TGCGCCAGCAGCCAAGAATTGGGGGATAATGAAAAACTGTTTTTT.

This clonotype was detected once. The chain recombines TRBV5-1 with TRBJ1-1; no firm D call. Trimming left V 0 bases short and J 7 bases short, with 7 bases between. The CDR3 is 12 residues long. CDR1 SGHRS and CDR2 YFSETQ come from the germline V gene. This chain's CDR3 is CASSLGINEAFF. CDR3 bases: TGCGCCAGCAGCTTGGGTATTAATGAAGCTTTCTTT.

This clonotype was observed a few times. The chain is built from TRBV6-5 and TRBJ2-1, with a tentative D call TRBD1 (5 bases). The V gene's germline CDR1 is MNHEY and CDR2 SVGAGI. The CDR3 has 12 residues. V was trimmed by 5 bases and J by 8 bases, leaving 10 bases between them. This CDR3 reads CASSRGPHEQFF. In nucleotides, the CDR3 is TGTGCCAGCAGTAGGGGCCCCCATGAGCAGTTCTTC.

CDR3 amino acids: CASSLMGGRNEQFF. The DNA for the CDR3 is TGCGCCAGCAGCTTGATGGGGGGCCGCAATGAGCAGTTCTTC. This sequence joins TRBV5-1 and TRBJ2-1; D may correspond to TRBD1 or TRBD2 (6 bases each). The CDR3 runs to 14 residues. Germline CDR1 is SGHRS and CDR2 is YFSETQ. The V end lost 1 base, the J end lost 6 bases, and 11 bases lay between the germline ends.